This TCR beta chain was found in a study of T-cell reconstitution after alpha-beta-depleted transplantation in children. The V segment lost 2 bases and the J segment 7 bases; nucleotides outside the gene matches: 9. CDR3 length: 16 residues. During its preparation, the TCRbeta library received unique molecular identifiers. One entry per CDR3 protein results from TCRdb running MiXCR on the PCR reads. The sample lists roughly 82,000 distinct CDR3 sequences, 13% to 15% occurring once. The study's findings and limits: Most T-cell counts and diversity one year after the transplant came from T cells that were newly produced.

This clonotype was recorded at least ten times. Its target is not known. This specimen consisted of PBMCs, mostly from graft donor cells, obtained 180 days after TCRalphabeta/CD19-depleted stem cell transplant. The chain has TRBV12-3 or TRBV12-4 and TRBJ1-5, with 9 nucleotides matching TRBD1. The sequence came from a male patient between 2 and 15 years old who had a stem cell transplant for acute lymphoblastic leukemia, so the T cells may come from the graft donor. The CDR3 DNA follows: TGTGCCAGCAGTTTAATATCGGGGACAGGGAAACAGCCCCAGCATTTT. Translated, it gives CASSLISGTGKQPQHF.